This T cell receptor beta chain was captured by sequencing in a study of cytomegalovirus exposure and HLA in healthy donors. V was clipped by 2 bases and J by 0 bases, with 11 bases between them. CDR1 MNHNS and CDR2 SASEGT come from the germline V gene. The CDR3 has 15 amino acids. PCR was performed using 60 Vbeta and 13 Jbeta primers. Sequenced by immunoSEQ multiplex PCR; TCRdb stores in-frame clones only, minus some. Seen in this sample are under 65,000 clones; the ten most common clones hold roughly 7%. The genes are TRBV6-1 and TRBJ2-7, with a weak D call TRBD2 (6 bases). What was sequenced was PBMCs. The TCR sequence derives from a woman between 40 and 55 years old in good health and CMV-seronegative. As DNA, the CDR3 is TGTGCCAGCAGTGAAACGCCGGGGGACTCCTACGAGCAGTACTTC. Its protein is CASSETPGDSYEQYF.